The next 32 T cell receptor beta chains were all read from a single sample in a study of blood T cell repertoires in COVID-19. Repertoires were generated with immunoSEQ multiplex PCR, while TCRdb's copy carries only in-frame clones and drops some. Among more than 85,000 clones listed, roughly 76% were seen once. The specimen sequenced was peripheral blood. The receptor set was obtained from a woman between 65 and 79 years old with acute or convalescent COVID-19.

In DNA, the CDR3 is TGTGCCAGCAGTGAAGGGGACAGAATGGGATCACCCCTCCACTTT. Translation: CASSEGDRMGSPLHF. The chain carries TRBV6-1 and TRBJ1-6, with 7 nucleotides matching TRBD1. Germline CDR1 and CDR2: MNHNS and SASEGT. The CDR3 length is 15 residues. The V gene end was trimmed by 1 base and the J gene end by 10 bases; junction bases not matched to a gene: 7.

A single count supports this clone. V is TRBV7-9 and J is TRBJ2-2; D not certain. The germline V gene encodes CDR1 SEHNR and CDR2 FQNEAQ (reference sequence). The CDR3 has 16 amino acids. Deletions cut 1 base from V and 6 bases from J, with 15 bases between. CDR3 DNA sequence: TGTGCCAGCAGCTTAGATTCGGGTATGCTGGCCGGGGAGCTGTTTTTT. Translating gives CASSLDSGMLAGELFF.

This clone has a single count. This chain connects TRBV5-1 to TRBJ1-4; a possible D gene is TRBD1 (6 bases). The CDR3 sequence is 14 residues long. Per the germline V gene, CDR1 is SGHRS and CDR2 is YFSETQ. Trimming removed 4 bases at V and 4 bases at J, with 11 bases between. The CDR3 is CASSPWTDNEKLFF. The CDR3 DNA is TGCGCCAGCAGCCCCTGGACAGATAATGAAAAACTGTTTTTT. Full variable domain (outside the CDR3, taken from reference TRBV5-1 and TRBJ1-4): KAGVTQTPRYLIKTRGQQVTLSCSPISGHRSVSWYQQTPGQGLQFLFEYFSETQRNKGNFPGRFSGRQFSNSRSEMNVSTLELGDSALYLCASSPWTDNEKLFFGSGTQLSVL.

The chain combines TRBV7-9 with TRBJ1-3, with unresolved D. Trimming pared 5 bases from V and 2 bases from J, leaving 10 bases between. The CDR3 is 14 residues long. Germline V gives CDR1 SEHNR, CDR2 FQNEAQ (reference sequence). The CDR3 DNA is TGTGCCAGCAGCAAACAGAGTCCTGGAAACACCATATATTTT. It specifies CASSKQSPGNTIYF.

V usage is TRBV5-1 and J usage is TRBJ2-1, with TRBD1 as a possible D gene (5 bases). Germline V gene lookup returns CDR1 SGHRS and CDR2 YFSETQ. This CDR3 contains 14 residues. V lost 0 bases to trimming and J lost 7 bases, with 11 bases between them. CDR3 amino acids: CASSLGQYPNEQFF. DNA for the CDR3: TGCGCCAGCAGCTTGGGACAGTACCCAAATGAGCAGTTCTTC. Filled out from reference TRBV5-1 and TRBJ2-1, the complete variable domain reads KAGVTQTPRYLIKTRGQQVTLSCSPISGHRSVSWYQQTPGQGLQFLFEYFSETQRNKGNFPGRFSGRQFSNSRSEMNVSTLELGDSALYLCASSLGQYPNEQFFGPGTRLTVL.

The DNA for the CDR3 is TGTGCCACCAAAACGGGGTATGGCTACACCTTC. It is translated as CATKTGYGYTF. The chain employs TRBV28 and TRBJ1-2; no definite D call. This CDR3 has 11 amino acids. CDR1 is MDHEN, CDR2 SYDVKM, per germline. V was clipped by 10 bases and J by 5 bases, with 11 bases between them.

The rearrangement links TRBV7-2 to TRBJ1-5; 7 nucleotides line up with TRBD1. There are 13 residues in the CDR3. The J segment lost 7 bases and the V segment lost 5 bases, leaving 5 bases of the junction unmatched. CDR1 SGHTA and CDR2 FQGNSA come from the germline V gene. The CDR3 DNA reads as TGTGCCAGCAGCCTAGACAGGGTACAGCCCCAGCATTTT. This translates into CASSLDRVQPQHF. Variable domain in full (rest from reference TRBV7-2 and TRBJ1-5): GAGVSQSPSNKVTEKGKDVELRCDPISGHTALYWYRQSLGQGLEFLIYFQGNSAPDKSGLPSDRFSAERTGGSVSTLTIQRTQQEDSAVYLCASSLDRVQPQHFGDGTRLSIL.

V is TRBV2 and J is TRBJ2-5; 10 bases are shared with TRBD2. Germline V gene data show CDR1 as SNHLY and CDR2 as FYNNEI. Germline trimming cut 2 bases from V and 4 bases from J; bases unmatched to any gene: 1. The CDR3 covers 14 residues. The CDR3 DNA follows: TGTGCCAGCAGTGAACTAGCGGGGGTAGAGACCCAGTACTTC. Its protein product is CASSELAGVETQYF.

The chain employs TRBV7-8 and TRBJ2-3; weak D call: TRBD2 (6 bases). The germline gives CDR1 SGHVS, CDR2 FQNEAQ. The CDR3 consists of 16 residues. V lost 5 bases, J lost 4 bases, and 19 bases lay in between. The CDR3 protein is CASSHRRDSGADTQYF. The CDR3 DNA reads as TGTGCCAGCAGCCACCGAAGGGACTCGGGGGCAGATACGCAGTATTTT. Drawing the rest from reference TRBV7-8 and TRBJ2-3, the complete variable domain is GAGVSQSPRYKVAKRGQDVALRCDPISGHVSLFWYQQALGQGPEFLTYFQNEAQLDKSGLPSDRFFAERPEGSVSTLKIQRTQQEDSAVYLCASSHRRDSGADTQYFGPGTRLTVL.

CDR3 bases: TGCAGTGCTAGTTCTAGCGGGGGGGCCCTTCTCCAAGAGACCCAGTACTTC. This encodes CSASSSGGALLQETQYF. This chain uses TRBV20-1 with TRBJ2-5; 12 bases align to TRBD2. Germline V lookup: CDR1 DFQATT, CDR2 SNEGSKA (reference sequence). This CDR3 is built from 17 residues. The trim removed 3 bases at V and 1 base at J, leaving 9 bases unmatched.

Worth noting for this clone: Other DNA variants within this sample encode the same CDR3. The gene calls are TRBV2 and TRBJ2-4; 9 bases map to TRBD2. V was pared by 6 bases and J by 1 base, with 7 bases of the junction left unmatched. This CDR3 comprises 16 residues. The germline CDR1 and CDR2 sequences are SNHLY and FYNNEI. The CDR3 loop reads CASRRGTSRAKNIQYF. The CDR3 DNA reads TGTGCCAGCAGGCGCGGGACTAGCCGGGCCAAAAACATTCAGTACTTC.

The chain carries TRBV5-1 and TRBJ1-6, with D maybe TRBD1 (5 bases). V dropped 1 base and J dropped 9 bases, with 20 bases sitting between them. CDR3 size: 17 residues. The germline CDR1 and CDR2 sequences are SGHRS and YFSETQ. The CDR3, as DNA: TGCGCCAGCAGCTTGCAGTTTCCCCCAGGGATAAGTTCACCCCTCCACTTT. Translating it yields CASSLQFPPGISSPLHF.

The gene calls are TRBV5-1 and TRBJ1-2, with TRBD1 matching 10 bases. The CDR3 is made up of 15 amino acids. With 0 bases clipped from V and 3 bases from J, the junction kept 2 bases outside the gene matches. Germline V gene data show CDR1 as SGHRS and CDR2 as YFSETQ. The CDR3 sequence: CASSLGQGAYYGYTF. The CDR3 region has the DNA TGCGCCAGCAGCTTGGGACAGGGGGCTTACTATGGCTACACCTTC.

This clone has only a few counts. This chain links TRBV5-1 with TRBJ1-3; TRBD1 matches 9 bases. The CDR3 totals 18 residues. Germline V gene lookup returns CDR1 SGHRS and CDR2 YFSETQ. The junction had 7 bases not matched to a gene; V was cut back by 0 bases and J by 0 bases. For the CDR3, the DNA is TGCGCCAGCAGCTTGGGGCCCGTGGACAGGGGCTCTGGAAACACCATATATTTT. Amino acids: CASSLGPVDRGSGNTIYF.

J is TRBJ2-7 and V is TRBV5-5, with TRBD1 matching 8 bases. CDR1 and CDR2 from the germline V gene are SGHKS and YYEKEE (reference sequence). V was pared by 2 bases and J by 2 bases, with 3 bases of the junction left unmatched. The CDR3 length is 14 residues. The CDR3 is CASSFLQGAYEQYF. The CDR3 bases are TGTGCCAGCAGCTTCTTACAGGGGGCCTACGAGCAGTACTTC.

This chain joins TRBV28 and TRBJ2-7; tentatively, D is TRBD1 (6 bases). The CDR3 length is 13 residues. CDR1 is MDHEN and CDR2 is SYDVKM in the germline V gene. The ends were cut back, 10 bases at V and 2 bases at J, with 15 bases in the middle. CDR3 residues: CATKRGQPYEQYF. The CDR3 DNA reads as TGTGCCACTAAACGAGGACAGCCCTACGAGCAGTACTTC.

CDR3 amino acids: CASSLGGRVEQYF. For the CDR3, the DNA is TGTGCCAGCAGCTTGGGGGGGCGGGTCGAGCAGTACTTC. This rearrangement joins TRBV5-6 to TRBJ2-7, with a weak D call TRBD1 (6 bases). The ends were cut back, 0 bases at V and 6 bases at J, with 10 bases in the middle. The CDR3 length is 13 residues. Looked up from germline, CDR1 is SGHDT and CDR2 is YYEEEE.

The chain joins TRBV24-1 to TRBJ2-2, with 9 bases fitting TRBD1. The length of the CDR3 is 14 residues. V was pared by 6 bases and J by 4 bases, with 2 bases of the junction left unmatched. Germline assignment: CDR1 KGHDR and CDR2 SFDVKD. CDR3 in amino acids: CATSRTGATGELFF. CDR3 sequence (DNA): TGTGCCACCAGTCGGACAGGGGCCACCGGGGAGCTGTTTTTT.

The chain uses TRBV4-2 and TRBJ1-6, with unresolved D. The CDR3 totals 13 residues. Germline V gene lookup returns CDR1 LGHNA and CDR2 YNFKEQ. V lost 6 bases, J lost 5 bases, and 8 bases lay in between. DNA of the CDR3: TGTGCCAGCAGTGATAGTGATAATTCACCCCTCCACTTT. As protein: CASSDSDNSPLHF.

The chain employs TRBV10-3 and TRBJ1-3, with a possible D match to TRBD1 (6 bases). The germline CDR1 and CDR2 sequences are ENHRY and SYGVKD. The CDR3 is 19 amino acids. V was trimmed by 10 bases and J by 0 bases, leaving 28 bases between them. CDR3 coding DNA: TGTGCCACCGAAGCTAAGGACAGCGTCGTTCCCTTCTCTGGAAACACCATATATTTT. It encodes CATEAKDSVVPFSGNTIYF.

This clone was detected a few times. The rearrangement links TRBV25-1 to TRBJ1-2; D ambiguous. The CDR3 sequence is 18 residues long. Trimming shortened V by 1 base and J by 0 bases, and 18 bases separated the two germline ends. CDR1 and CDR2 (germline): MGHDK, SYGVNS. CDR3 nucleotide sequence: TGTGCCAGCAGTGAATTTGATAGGTGGGAGAATCCTAACTATGGCTACACCTTC. Its translation is CASSEFDRWENPNYGYTF.

CDR3 in amino acids: CASSPRTGGDYTF. CDR3 in DNA: TGTGCCAGCAGCCCCAGGACAGGGGGCGACTACACCTTC. This rearrangement joins TRBV3-1 (or the pseudogene TRBV3-2) to TRBJ1-2, with 11 nucleotides matching TRBD1. The germline gives CDR1 LGHDT, CDR2 YNNKEL (reference sequence). Trimming cost V 4 bases and J 10 bases; bases outside gene matches: 5. This CDR3 region has 13 residues.

The chain combines TRBV5-1 with TRBJ2-5; 10 positions agree with TRBD1. The CDR3 runs 15 residues. Germline lookup yields CDR1 SGHRS and CDR2 YFSETQ. V lost 3 bases to trimming and J lost 1 base; unmatched junction nucleotides: 3. The CDR3, as DNA: TGCGCCAGCAGCTCCGGGACAGGGGCCCAAGAGACCCAGTACTTC. Amino acid sequence: CASSSGTGAQETQYF.

CDR3 amino acids: CASSSHETGSDSPLHF. The CDR3 DNA is TGTGCCAGCAGTTCCCACGAAACAGGGAGCGATTCACCCCTCCACTTT. The chain links TRBV6-5 to TRBJ1-6; a possible D gene is TRBD1 (6 bases). V lost 4 bases and J 8 bases, leaving 18 bases between the germline ends. Germline lookup yields CDR1 MNHEY and CDR2 SVGAGI. This CDR3 has 16 residues.

This clone was counted only a few times. The V call is TRBV19, the J call TRBJ1-4, with D unclear. This CDR3 has 14 residues. The V gene's germline CDR1 is LNHDA and CDR2 SQIVND (reference sequence). The ends were cut back, 5 bases at V and 6 bases at J, with 13 bases in the middle. The DNA for the CDR3 is TGTGCCAGTAGTGTCCAGCTAGGTGATGAAAAACTGTTTTTT. Residues: CASSVQLGDEKLFF.

The genes are TRBV19 and TRBJ1-5, with D maybe TRBD1 (5 bases). Trimming shortened V by 3 bases and J by 2 bases, and 14 bases separated the two germline ends. Germline CDR1 and CDR2: LNHDA and SQIVND (reference sequence). This CDR3 is 16 amino acids long. CDR3 DNA: TGTGCCAGTAGTATTTGGGGCGGCGGTGGCAATCAGCCCCAGCATTTT. This translates into CASSIWGGGGNQPQHF.

This clone was detected only a few times. The CDR3 protein is CASGIGAEQYF. CDR3 nucleotides: TGTGCCAGCGGAATCGGAGCGGAGCAGTACTTC. The chain is built from TRBV6-5 and TRBJ2-7; no clear D gene. The CDR3 sequence is 11 residues long. Trimming removed 8 bases from V and 7 bases from J, with 12 bases in between. CDR1 is MNHEY, CDR2 SVGAGI, per germline.

CDR3 in DNA: TGTGCCAGCAGCTTGGGCCTCGAGACCCAGTACTTC. It is translated as CASSLGLETQYF. The chain carries TRBV11-2 and TRBJ2-5; D remains ambiguous. Trimming stripped 3 bases from V and 5 bases from J, with 7 bases between. This CDR3 is built from 12 residues. From germline, CDR1 is SGHAT and CDR2 FQNNGV.

This clone was observed once. The chain uses TRBV7-8 and TRBJ2-7; D is unresolved. Looked up from germline, CDR1 is SGHVS and CDR2 is FQNEAQ. This CDR3 is built from 14 residues. The V and J ends lost 2 bases and 3 bases respectively, with 11 bases between them. CDR3 residues: CASSLTVWSYEQYF. DNA for the CDR3: TGTGCCAGCAGCTTAACGGTCTGGAGCTACGAGCAGTACTTC.

J is TRBJ2-7 and V is TRBV30; 7 bases fit TRBD1. The CDR3 spans 13 residues. Germline CDR1 reads GTSNPN; CDR2 reads SVGIG (reference sequence). With 6 bases clipped from V and 2 bases from J, the junction kept 7 bases outside the gene matches. The CDR3 DNA follows: TGTGCCTGTCGACAGGGTGGGCCCTACGAGCAGTACTTC. It encodes CACRQGGPYEQYF.

The V gene is TRBV4-2, the J gene TRBJ1-2; unclear D gene. This CDR3 region has 16 residues. Germline CDR1 LGHNA, CDR2 YNFKEQ. V lost 4 bases and J 0 bases, leaving 15 bases between the germline ends. CDR3: CASSPNVRQANYGYTF. CDR3 bases: TGTGCCAGCAGCCCTAATGTACGTCAAGCTAACTATGGCTACACCTTC.

The chain recombines TRBV5-6 with TRBJ1-5; D unresolved. The germline V and J ends were trimmed by 2 bases and 2 bases, with 14 bases remaining between them. The CDR3 loop spans 16 amino acids. Germline V lookup: CDR1 SGHDT, CDR2 YYEEEE. Written as DNA, the CDR3 is TGTGCCAGCAGCTTTGCGTCCCAAAGTGGCAATCAGCCCCAGCATTTT. This encodes CASSFASQSGNQPQHF.